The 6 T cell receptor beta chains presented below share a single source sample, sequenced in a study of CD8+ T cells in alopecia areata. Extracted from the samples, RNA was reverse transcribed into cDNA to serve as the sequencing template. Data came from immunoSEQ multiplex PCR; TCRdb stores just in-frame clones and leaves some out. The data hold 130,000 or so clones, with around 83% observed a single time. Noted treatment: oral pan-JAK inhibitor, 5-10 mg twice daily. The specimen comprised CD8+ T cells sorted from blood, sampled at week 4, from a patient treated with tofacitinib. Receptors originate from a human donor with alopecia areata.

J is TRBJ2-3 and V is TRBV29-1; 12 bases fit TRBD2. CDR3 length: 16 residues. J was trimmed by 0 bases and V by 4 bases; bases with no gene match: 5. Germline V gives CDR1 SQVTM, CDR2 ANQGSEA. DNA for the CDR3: TGCAGCGTTGCCGGACTAGCGGGGAGTAGCACAGATACGCAGTATTTT. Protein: CSVAGLAGSSTDTQYF.

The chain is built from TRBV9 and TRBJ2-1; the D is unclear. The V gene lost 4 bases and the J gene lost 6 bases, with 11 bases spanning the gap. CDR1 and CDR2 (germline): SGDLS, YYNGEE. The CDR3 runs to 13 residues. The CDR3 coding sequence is TGTGCCAGCAGCCCTCAGGAACGCAATGAGCAGTTCTTC. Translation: CASSPQERNEQFF.

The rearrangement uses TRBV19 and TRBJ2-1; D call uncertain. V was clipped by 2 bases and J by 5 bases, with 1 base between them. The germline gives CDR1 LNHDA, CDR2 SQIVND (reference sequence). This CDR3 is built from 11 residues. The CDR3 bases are TGTGCCAGTAGTATAAACAATGAGCAGTTCTTC. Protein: CASSINNEQFF.

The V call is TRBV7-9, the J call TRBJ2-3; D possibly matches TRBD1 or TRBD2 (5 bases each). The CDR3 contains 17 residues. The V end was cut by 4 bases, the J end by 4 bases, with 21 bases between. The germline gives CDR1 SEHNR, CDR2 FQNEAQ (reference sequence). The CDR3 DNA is TGTGCCAGCAGCTGCATCGGGACCTCCAAGTGGGCAGATACGCAGTATTTT. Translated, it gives CASSCIGTSKWADTQYF.

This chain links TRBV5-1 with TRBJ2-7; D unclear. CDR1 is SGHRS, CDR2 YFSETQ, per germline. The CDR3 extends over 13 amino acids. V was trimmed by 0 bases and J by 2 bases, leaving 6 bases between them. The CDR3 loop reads CASSLAETYEQYF. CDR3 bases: TGCGCCAGCAGCTTGGCTGAGACCTACGAGCAGTACTTC.

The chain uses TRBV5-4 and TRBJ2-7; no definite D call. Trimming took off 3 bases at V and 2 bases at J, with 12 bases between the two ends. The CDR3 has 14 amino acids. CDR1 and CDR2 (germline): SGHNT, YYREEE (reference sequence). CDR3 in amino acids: CASSSPDGAYEQYF. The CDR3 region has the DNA TGTGCCAGCAGCTCACCCGACGGAGCCTACGAGCAGTACTTC.